Below are 16 T cell receptor beta chains sequenced from a single sample in a study of blood T cell repertoires in COVID-19. Measured with immunoSEQ multiplex PCR; TCRdb has only the in-frame clones, and not every one. The sample has fewer than 300,000 clones, around 83% seen once. The sequenced sample consisted of peripheral blood. Every receptor here comes from an elderly man with acute or convalescent COVID-19.

The chain carries TRBV28 and TRBJ2-4, with 9 nucleotides matching TRBD1. The ends lost 4 bases at V and 10 bases at J; junction bases unmatched: 8. CDR1 is MDHEN, CDR2 SYDVKM, per germline. This CDR3 region has 14 residues. As DNA, the CDR3 is TGTGCCAGCAGTTCACCGGGACAGGGTGATATTCAGTACTTC. It specifies CASSSPGQGDIQYF.

The gene calls are TRBV5-1 and TRBJ2-3; 10 nucleotides line up with TRBD2. The CDR3 sequence is 16 residues long. Germline V lookup: CDR1 SGHRS, CDR2 YFSETQ. J was trimmed by 2 bases and V by 4 bases; bases with no gene match: 7. CDR3 sequence (DNA): TGCGCCAGCAGCCTTAGCGGGGGGACCTACACAGATACGCAGTATTTT. Translated, it gives CASSLSGGTYTDTQYF.

The V call is TRBV5-1, the J call TRBJ2-7; TRBD1 matches at 9 bases. Germline CDR1 and CDR2: SGHRS and YFSETQ. The CDR3 is 15 amino acids. V was pared by 0 bases and J by 2 bases, with 3 bases of the junction left unmatched. This chain's CDR3 is CASSLEGQGAYEQYF. The CDR3 DNA sequence: TGCGCCAGCAGCTTGGAGGGACAGGGAGCCTACGAGCAGTACTTC. The variable domain in full, with the rest retrieved from reference TRBV5-1 and TRBJ2-7, is KAGVTQTPRYLIKTRGQQVTLSCSPISGHRSVSWYQQTPGQGLQFLFEYFSETQRNKGNFPGRFSGRQFSNSRSEMNVSTLELGDSALYLCASSLEGQGAYEQYFGPGTRLTVT.

In this sample, this clone turned up a few times. The gene calls are TRBV20-1 and TRBJ2-5; D ambiguous. The ends were cut back, 6 bases at V and 0 bases at J, with 2 bases in the middle. Germline CDR1 DFQATT, CDR2 SNEGSKA (reference sequence). This CDR3 has 10 amino acids. The CDR3 reads CSANQETQYF. CDR3 sequence (DNA): TGCAGTGCCAACCAAGAGACCCAGTACTTC.

The chain combines TRBV4-1 with TRBJ2-3; 9 bases line up with TRBD2. Losses at the gene ends were 4 bases for V and 1 base for J; bases not matched to a gene: 3. The CDR3 covers 15 residues. Germline V gene lookup returns CDR1 MGHRA and CDR2 YSYEKL. DNA of the CDR3: TGCGCCAGCAGCCGGGGACTAGCCCGCACAGATACGCAGTATTTT. Encoded protein: CASSRGLARTDTQYF.

CDR3 region: CATSDSVTSTDTQYF. In DNA form, the CDR3 reads TGTGCCACCAGTGATTCCGTGACAAGCACAGATACGCAGTATTTT. The V call is TRBV24-1, the J call TRBJ2-3; D gene uncertain. Germline V lookup: CDR1 KGHDR, CDR2 SFDVKD. V was cut by 2 bases and J by 0 bases, with 8 bases left in between. This CDR3 spans 15 amino acids.

The CDR3 nucleotides are TGTGCCAGCAGCTTAGCCGAGCTAGCTACGCAGTATTTT. Translation: CASSLAELATQYF. This rearrangement joins TRBV7-9 to TRBJ2-3; possible D gene TRBD2, 5 bases. The CDR3 consists of 13 residues. Per the germline V gene, CDR1 is SEHNR and CDR2 is FQNEAQ (reference sequence). V lost 0 bases to trimming and J lost 8 bases, with 9 bases between them.

This rearrangement joins TRBV4-2 to TRBJ2-3, with 11 nucleotides matching TRBD2. V lost 0 bases to trimming and J lost 2 bases; unmatched junction nucleotides: 7. This CDR3 has 18 residues. Germline assignment: CDR1 LGHNA and CDR2 YNFKEQ. CDR3 sequence reads: CASSQEWVAGGNTDTQYF. In DNA, the CDR3 is TGTGCCAGCAGCCAAGAGTGGGTAGCGGGAGGGAACACAGATACGCAGTATTTT.

This clone showed up just once. The chain combines TRBV4-1 with TRBJ2-7, with TRBD2 matching over 7 bases. Per germline, CDR1 MGHRA and CDR2 YSYEKL. After removal of 0 bases from V and 1 base from J, the junction contained 3 bases not matched to a gene. The CDR3 extends over 15 amino acids. The CDR3 spells CASSQDVGGSYEQYF. Written as DNA, the CDR3 is TGCGCCAGCAGCCAAGACGTGGGGGGGTCCTACGAGCAGTACTTC.

J is TRBJ2-7 and V is TRBV5-5; D remains ambiguous. Looked up from germline, CDR1 is SGHKS and CDR2 is YYEKEE (reference sequence). V dropped 4 bases and J dropped 7 bases, with 12 bases sitting between them. There are 12 residues in the CDR3. The CDR3 DNA follows: TGTGCCAGCAGCCTGGGCCCGAGGGAGCAGTACTTC. Protein product: CASSLGPREQYF.

The chain joins TRBV29-1 to TRBJ2-5; D perhaps matches TRBD2 (5 bases). CDR1 and CDR2 (germline): SQVTM, ANQGSEA. V lost 6 bases and J 0 bases, leaving 11 bases between the germline ends. This CDR3 comprises 13 residues. The CDR3 loop is CSVALVNQETQYF. Written as DNA, the CDR3 is TGCAGCGTGGCACTAGTCAACCAAGAGACCCAGTACTTC.

The CDR3 sequence is CASSTRQGGTHNSPLHF. CDR3 nucleotide sequence: TGTGCCAGCAGCACGCGTCAGGGAGGGACCCATAATTCACCCCTCCACTTT. The chain uses TRBV13 and TRBJ1-6, with D perhaps matching TRBD1 (5 bases). Deletions cut 5 bases from V and 5 bases from J, with 19 bases between. Germline V lookup: CDR1 PRHDT, CDR2 FYEKMQ (reference sequence). The CDR3 is made up of 17 amino acids.

The rearrangement links TRBV7-6 to TRBJ2-5; 10 bases line up with TRBD1. The CDR3 is 16 residues long. The trim removed 1 base at V and 3 bases at J, leaving 5 bases unmatched. Germline-derived CDR1 and CDR2 are SGHVS and FNYEAQ. The CDR3 sequence: CASSLGPGQGKETQYF. The CDR3, as DNA: TGTGCCAGCAGCTTAGGCCCGGGACAGGGGAAAGAGACCCAGTACTTC. Drawing the rest from reference TRBV7-6 and TRBJ2-5, the complete variable domain is GAGVSQSPRYKVTKRGQDVALRCDPISGHVSLYWYRQALGQGPEFLTYFNYEAQQDKSGLPNDRFSAERPEGSISTLTIQRTEQRDSAMYRCASSLGPGQGKETQYFGPGTRLLVL.

The chain recombines TRBV19 with TRBJ2-5, with D perhaps TRBD2 (5 bases). The CDR3 is 13 amino acids. V lost 4 bases and J 7 bases, leaving 13 bases between the germline ends. Germline V lookup: CDR1 LNHDA, CDR2 SQIVND (reference sequence). CDR3 residues: CASSTGLDGTQYF. The CDR3, as DNA: TGTGCCAGTAGTACTGGACTGGACGGGACCCAGTACTTC.

The chain carries TRBV19 and TRBJ1-2; 8 bases map to TRBD1. Looked up from germline, CDR1 is LNHDA and CDR2 is SQIVND (reference sequence). With V trimmed by 5 bases and J by 2 bases, 10 bases remained unmatched. The CDR3 has 16 residues. The DNA of the CDR3 is TGTGCCAGTAGTTCGGACAGGGTGGGAGCCAACTATGGCTACACCTTC. This encodes CASSSDRVGANYGYTF.

This chain uses TRBV4-1 with TRBJ1-6; TRBD1 matches 9 bases. V was clipped by 5 bases and J by 7 bases; unmatched bases: 6. CDR1 is MGHRA and CDR2 is YSYEKL in the germline V gene. The CDR3 has 15 residues. CDR3 sequence (DNA): TGCGCCAGCAGCACCGGGACAGGGACCAATTCACCCCTCCACTTT. As protein: CASSTGTGTNSPLHF.